Listed here is a single T cell receptor (beta chain). This entry belongs to a study of blood T cell repertoires in COVID-19. In the study overall: From the United States, Italy and Spain came samples of acute and convalescent COVID-19. From T cells, B-cell-depleted T cells, or PBMCs came the material, which was cDNA or gDNA.

The CDR3 loop spans 13 amino acids. V lost 5 bases to trimming and J lost 2 bases, with 9 bases between them. Germline V gene lookup returns CDR1 SEHNR and CDR2 FQNEAQ (reference sequence). Original processing notes: Amplified reference gene primers provided the basis for estimating nucleated cell counts. The data were produced by immunoSEQ multiplex PCR, yet TCRdb's version contains in-frame clones alone and is incomplete. V and J calls and clone size are given by that table; D and trimming were obtained from the DNA. The profile shows 150,000 to 250,000 clones, just under 85% of them singletons. The sample consisted of peripheral blood. The chain couples TRBV7-9 to TRBJ1-1, with D perhaps matching TRBD1 (6 bases). The source of this sequence is a human donor with acute or convalescent COVID-19. The donor label of this sample is uncertain. CDR3 nucleotides: TGTGCCAGCAGCAACAGGGCTAACACTGAAGCTTTCTTT. This encodes CASSNRANTEAFF. Using reference TRBV7-9 and TRBJ1-1 for the parts outside the CDR3, the full variable domain is DTGVSQNPRHKITKRGQNVTFRCDPISEHNRLYWYRQTLGQGPEFLTYFQNEAQLEKSRLLSDRFSAERPKGSFSTLEIQRTEQGDSAMYLCASSNRANTEAFFGQGTRLTVV.